The entry below gives a single TCR beta chain sequence along with its context. What it binds is unknown. This entry belongs to a study of cytomegalovirus exposure and HLA in healthy donors. Study as a whole: 81% of 350 to 400 genotyped donors fell in the Caucasian-associated ancestry cluster.

General study points: In a later analysis, several top co-occurrence clusters appeared linked to parvovirus B19, influenza, CMV and Epstein-Barr virus.

The CDR3 sequence is 13 residues long. Germline-derived CDR1 and CDR2 are MNHEY and SVGAGI. The ends lost 2 bases at V and 11 bases at J; junction bases unmatched: 6. Despite likely unrecorded immune exposures, the donors were nominally healthy at the time of sampling. Use of 60 Vbeta and 13 Jbeta primers characterized the PCR. Method: immunoSEQ multiplex PCR; TCRdb's copy keeps in-frame clones and lacks some. This table holds 150,000 to 200,000 clones, approximately 79% found once. The chain carries TRBV6-5 and TRBJ1-1, with 9 bases matching TRBD1. This clonotype was sampled from a male donor in good health and CMV-seronegative. The material sequenced was PBMCs. The CDR3 protein is CASSYPGTGNAFF. DNA for the CDR3: TGTGCCAGCAGTTACCCCGGGACAGGGAACGCTTTCTTT.